Below, 20 T cell receptor beta chains from the same sample are listed, as sequenced in a study of B cell selection in AIRE deficiency. Sorted regulatory T cells were CD4-positive, CD25-high and CD127-low or negative. Assay: immunoSEQ multiplex PCR; the TCRdb copy retains only in-frame clones and omits some. This sample has around 26,000 clones; 80% to 95% occur once, and the top ten carry around 1.1%. The specimen sequenced was CD4+CD25+ Tregs sorted from PBMCs. Receptors originate from a human donor in good health.

This clone was recorded only once. The chain couples TRBV7-9 to TRBJ1-3; no definite D call. The CDR3 is 15 residues long. Germline values: CDR1 SEHNR, CDR2 FQNEAQ (reference sequence). V lost 8 bases and J 3 bases, leaving 17 bases between the germline ends. CDR3 bases: TGTGCCAGCGGGCTTTGGAGGGCTGATGGAAACACCATATATTTT. This codes for CASGLWRADGNTIYF.

CDR3 bases: TGTGCCAGCAGCTTAACGGGCCGACTAGCGGGGGGTAATCAGTATTTT. It is translated as CASSLTGRLAGGNQYF. The chain combines TRBV7-3 with TRBJ2-3; TRBD2 matches at 13 bases. Germline CDR1 is SGHTA and CDR2 is FQGTGA. The V segment lost 0 bases and the J segment 12 bases; nucleotides outside the gene matches: 9. CDR3 length equals 16 residues.

The J gene is TRBJ2-3, the V gene TRBV9; D not resolved. This CDR3 spans 12 amino acids. Trimming pared 0 bases from V and 1 base from J, leaving 0 bases between. The germline gives CDR1 SGDLS, CDR2 YYNGEE. CDR3 in DNA: TGTGCCAGCAGCGTAGGCACAGATACGCAGTATTTT. It encodes CASSVGTDTQYF.

The rearrangement joins TRBV28 to TRBJ1-2; TRBD1 aligns across 10 bases. V lost 8 bases to trimming and J lost 3 bases; unmatched junction nucleotides: 6. The CDR3 spans 14 residues. Germline values: CDR1 MDHEN, CDR2 SYDVKM. The CDR3 DNA follows: TGTGCCAGCGGTCCGACAGGGGGCCACTATGGCTACACCTTC. This gives the protein CASGPTGGHYGYTF.

The chain employs TRBV15 and TRBJ2-4; 7 bases are shared with TRBD1. CDR1 and CDR2 from the germline V gene are LNHNV and YYDKDF (reference sequence). V lost 0 bases and J lost 8; bases outside the gene matches: 7. CDR3 size: 15 residues. The CDR3 DNA is TGTGCCACCAGCAGAGATGGGGCAGGGGGTGACATTCAGTACTTC. Its translation is CATSRDGAGGDIQYF.

This chain connects TRBV2 to TRBJ1-4; 8 nucleotides line up with TRBD1. CDR1 and CDR2 (germline): SNHLY, FYNNEI. The CDR3 runs to 15 residues. Losses at the gene ends were 4 bases for V and 2 bases for J; bases not matched to a gene: 3. In nucleotides, the CDR3 is TGTGCCAGCAGTGGACAGGGGAAGACTAATGAAAAACTGTTTTTT. This encodes CASSGQGKTNEKLFF.

The chain combines TRBV2 with TRBJ1-6; 8 positions match TRBD1. Germline V gene sequence: CDR1 SNHLY, CDR2 FYNNEI. This CDR3 spans 17 amino acids. V gave up 5 bases and J gave up 1 base; unmatched junction bases: 7. The CDR3 DNA reads TGTGCCAGCAGTTCCGGACAGGGCTTTTCCTATAATTCACCCCTCCACTTT. Translated: CASSSGQGFSYNSPLHF.

The rearrangement links TRBV19 to TRBJ2-7, with D perhaps given as TRBD1 or TRBD2 (6 bases each). The V end lost 3 bases, the J end lost 6 bases, and 12 bases lay between the germline ends. The CDR3 totals 13 residues. Germline V lookup: CDR1 LNHDA, CDR2 SQIVND (reference sequence). CDR3 protein: CASSIGGHGEQYF. CDR3 DNA sequence: TGTGCCAGTAGTATTGGGGGGCATGGCGAGCAGTACTTC.

The rearrangement links TRBV19 to TRBJ2-5; no firm D call. With 5 bases removed from V and 0 bases from J, the gap between germline ends came to 16 bases. Germline CDR1 and CDR2: LNHDA and SQIVND (reference sequence). The CDR3 totals 16 residues. The CDR3 DNA sequence: TGTGCCAGTAGTTCAGGTTACGGAACAGACCAAGAGACCCAGTACTTC. Translation gives CASSSGYGTDQETQYF.

The chain carries TRBV18 and TRBJ2-3; 7 bases agree with TRBD2. The CDR3 is 15 residues long. The trim removed 1 base at V and 0 bases at J, leaving 1 base unmatched. The germline CDR1 and CDR2 sequences are KGHSH and LQKENI. The CDR3 is CASSPQGGSTDTQYF. CDR3 in DNA: TGTGCCAGCTCACCACAGGGAGGGAGCACAGATACGCAGTATTTT.

The rearrangement links TRBV30 to TRBJ1-5; D is possibly TRBD1 (5 bases). CDR1 is GTSNPN and CDR2 is SVGIG in the germline V gene (reference sequence). V lost 2 bases and J lost 3, with 8 bases in between. The CDR3 spans 13 residues. In DNA, the CDR3 is TGTGCCTGGAGTCTAGGGGACAATCAGCCCCAGCATTTT. Translating gives CAWSLGDNQPQHF.

This chain connects TRBV6-1 to TRBJ1-2, with 8 bases matching TRBD1. The CDR3 contains 12 residues. The J segment lost 9 bases and the V segment lost 8 bases, leaving 8 bases of the junction unmatched. Germline loops: CDR1 MNHNS, CDR2 SASEGT. The CDR3 DNA is TGTGCCAGCGGGACAGGAAAAGGTAGCTACACCTTC. Protein sequence: CASGTGKGSYTF.

The chain has TRBV5-1 and TRBJ2-7; 7 bases align to TRBD1. CDR3 size: 12 residues. Looked up from germline, CDR1 is SGHRS and CDR2 is YFSETQ. J lost 3 bases, V lost 7 bases, and 4 bases had no gene match. CDR3 bases: TGCGCCAGCGCTCGGGACAGCTACGAGCAGTACTTC. It is translated as CASARDSYEQYF.

To note about this clone: Distinct nucleotide sequences in the sample also encode this CDR3. The chain links TRBV11-2 to TRBJ2-4; D call uncertain. Germline CDR1 reads SGHAT; CDR2 reads FQNNGV. V gave up 4 bases and J gave up 2 bases, with 15 bases separating them. This CDR3 is 16 amino acids long. The DNA of the CDR3 is TGTGCCAGCAGCTCTCTCCGAGTGTCTCCCAAAAACATTCAGTACTTC. Encoded protein: CASSSLRVSPKNIQYF.

The chain links TRBV10-2 to TRBJ2-4, with D perhaps given as TRBD1 or TRBD2 (6 bases each). The germline V gene encodes CDR1 WSHSY and CDR2 SAAADI. The V end was cut by 3 bases, the J end by 3 bases, with 15 bases between. The length of the CDR3 is 16 residues. As DNA, the CDR3 is TGCGCCAGCAGTGAAGGGGGGCAGGGTGGCAAAAACATTCAGTACTTC. As protein: CASSEGGQGGKNIQYF.

This chain connects TRBV5-6 to TRBJ2-1; D gene ambiguous. This CDR3 has 11 amino acids. Germline assignment: CDR1 SGHDT and CDR2 YYEEEE. Between the trimmed V and J ends, which lost 2 bases and 8 bases, there was a span of 5 bases. The CDR3 loop reads CASSFVHEQFF. Written as DNA, the CDR3 is TGTGCCAGCAGCTTCGTCCATGAGCAGTTCTTC.

The rearrangement uses TRBV6-4 and TRBJ2-7, with D hard to call. Trimming removed 10 bases at V and 7 bases at J, with 29 bases between. The CDR3 is 16 residues long. Germline CDR1 MRHNA, CDR2 SNTAGT. CDR3 loop: CATPPRPRPRPREQYF. The CDR3 coding sequence is TGTGCCACCCCCCCACGGCCGCGGCCAAGACCGAGGGAGCAGTACTTC.

V is TRBV6-4 and J is TRBJ1-1; 8 bases fit TRBD1. The length of the CDR3 is 13 residues. The V and J ends lost 5 bases and 4 bases, in that order; junction bases with no gene match: 3. Germline V gene data show CDR1 as MRHNA and CDR2 as SNTAGT. The DNA for the CDR3 is TGTGCCAGCAGTCGAACAGGGGGCACTGAAGCTTTCTTT. Translated: CASSRTGGTEAFF.

The chain employs TRBV10-3 and TRBJ1-1; 7 nucleotides match TRBD1. The CDR3 spans 16 residues. Unmatched junction bases numbered 10, after V lost 2 bases and J lost 4 bases. CDR1 and CDR2 (germline): ENHRY, SYGVKD. The CDR3 DNA is TGTGCCATCAGTGAGGGATGGGGACAGCAATTCACTGAAGCTTTCTTT. Translated: CAISEGWGQQFTEAFF.

The table lists this clone with a few counts. The gene calls are TRBV6-6 and TRBJ1-1; tentative D call: TRBD1 (5 bases). Germline assignment: CDR1 MNHNY and CDR2 SVGAGI (reference sequence). Trimming shortened V by 4 bases and J by 11 bases, and 23 bases separated the two germline ends. The CDR3 is made up of 15 amino acids. The CDR3 region is CASSSASGTLRRAFF. CDR3 bases: TGTGCCAGCAGTTCCGCCTCCGGGACGCTTAGGAGGGCTTTCTTT.